These T cell receptor beta chains were read from a single sample in a study of HIV-infected children after antiretroviral therapy interruption. TCRdb reprocessed the 3' RACE reads via MiXCR and lists one record per CDR3 protein. The sample contains 45,000 to 50,000 distinct CDR3 sequences, approximately 4.3% of which appear only once. Sequenced here: CD45RA+ CD4+ T cells from PBMCs, pooled from several time points, sampled from a donor given antiretroviral therapy, either interrupted or continuous. The receptor set was obtained from a pool of human donors with HIV. Each CDR3 is given with its conserved first and last residue. Each record gives: J gene, clone size, V gene, D gene, CDR3 DNA, CDR3 protein. The D gene is left open where the match is weak. Rows may omit the clone size; those that give it use once, few, many or a size class.

>TRBJ2-3|NA|TRBV4-1|NA
TGCGCCAGCAGCCAAGCTCCGGGACTGAACACAGATACGCAGTATTTT
CASSQAPGLNTDTQYF
>TRBJ2-1|many|TRBV11-2|NA
TGTGCCAGCAGCTTAGGAGGGCAGGGTATCTTCGATGAGCAGTTCTTC
CASSLGGQGIFDEQFF
>TRBJ2-1|many|TRBV20-1|TRBD2
TGCAGTGCTAGTCCAGAACTAGCGGGGGGCTATGAGCAGTTCTTC
CSASPELAGGYEQFF
>TRBJ1-1|NA|TRBV29-1|NA
TGCAGCGTTGAATCCCGGTTAGGGTTCAGAGGCACTGAAGCTTTCTTT
CSVESRLGFRGTEAFF
>TRBJ2-1|NA|TRBV2|TRBD2
TGTGCCATCGAGGCCGGGACTAACTACAATGAGCAGTTCTTC
CAIEAGTNYNEQFF
>TRBJ1-5|few|TRBV6-2/TRBV6-3|NA
TGTGCCAGCAGTTACTTGGGGACCCTTGGGAATCAGCCCCAGCATTTT
CASSYLGTLGNQPQHF
>TRBJ2-3|many|TRBV20-1|TRBD2
TGCAGTGCTAGAAACCCTCTAGCGGGCACAGATACGCAGTATTTT
CSARNPLAGTDTQYF
>TRBJ1-1|medium-sized|TRBV6-6|NA
TGTGCCAGCAGCCGGCCCGGCCCCACTGAAGCTTTCTTT
CASSRPGPTEAFF
>TRBJ2-5|NA|TRBV2|NA
TGTGCCAGCGAAATAGCAGGCGAGACCCAGTACTTC
CASEIAGETQYF
>TRBJ1-5|many|TRBV10-3|TRBD1
TGTGCCATCAGTGACCCCGGGACAGGGGACGAACAGCCCCAGCATTTT
CAISDPGTGDEQPQHF
>TRBJ2-3|many|TRBV20-1|NA
TGCAGTTACAGTGGACACACAGATACGCAGTATTTT
CSYSGHTDTQYF
>TRBJ2-3|many|TRBV11-1|NA
TGTGCCAGCAGCACACGACAGCAGGGAACAGATACGCAGTATTTT
CASSTRQQGTDTQYF
>TRBJ1-1|many|TRBV6-5|NA
TGTGCCAGCAGCTTGAATGGTTGGGGTTCCGGACCACAGGAAGCTTTCTTT
CASSLNGWGSGPQEAFF
>TRBJ2-7|NA|TRBV15|TRBD2
TGTGCCACCAGCAGCCAGCGGGGCTCCGCCTACGAGCAGTACTTC
CATSSQRGSAYEQYF
>TRBJ2-3|many|TRBV20-1|NA
TGCAGTGCTAGAACAAGCCGAGCGACAGATACGCAGTATTTT
CSARTSRATDTQYF
>TRBJ1-1|many|TRBV20-1|NA
TGCAGTGCTTGGGAAGGGGTTTACACTGAAGCTTTCTTT
CSAWEGVYTEAFF
>TRBJ1-5|many|TRBV20-1|TRBD1
TGCAGTGCTATTAACAGGGGTGGAAATCAGCCCCAGCATTTT
CSAINRGGNQPQHF
>TRBJ1-2|many|TRBV28|NA
TGTGCCAGCAGGATACCGCGACAGACGTACCGGGTTGGCTACACCTTC
CASRIPRQTYRVGYTF
>TRBJ2-5|NA|TRBV5-1|NA
TGCGCCAGCAGCCCGGATAGCTCTGGGACCCAGTACTTC
CASSPDSSGTQYF
>TRBJ2-3|many|TRBV20-1|NA
TGCAGTGCTAGAGATCTCGGGAAAACGGCAGATACGCAGTATTTT
CSARDLGKTADTQYF
>TRBJ1-2|medium-sized|TRBV20-1|NA
TGCAGTGCTAGAGGCGTGGGGGAAGGAGGCTACACCTTC
CSARGVGEGGYTF
>TRBJ2-4|many|TRBV30|NA
TGTGCCTGGAGTACAGGGAAAAACATTCAGTACTTC
CAWSTGKNIQYF
>TRBJ2-6|many|TRBV10-3|NA
TGTGCCATCAGTGAGTCACCCGGAGGGGCCCGCTCTGGGGCCAACGTCCTGACTTTC
CAISESPGGARSGANVLTF
>TRBJ1-1|NA|TRBV6-6|NA
TGTGCCAGCAGTTACCGCCAGATCGGGGAAGTTGAAGCTTTCTTT
CASSYRQIGEVEAFF
>TRBJ1-5|many|TRBV14|NA
TGTGCCAGCAGCCCCGGGCTAGCGGGCAATCAGCCCCAGCATTTT
CASSPGLAGNQPQHF
>TRBJ1-4|NA|TRBV28|TRBD1
TGTGCCAGCAGTACGACAGGGCTTAATGAAAAACTGTTTTTT
CASSTTGLNEKLFF
>TRBJ2-1|many|TRBV4-2|NA
TGTGCCAGCCAGGGGGGTAGATTCTACAATGAGCAGTTCTTC
CASQGGRFYNEQFF
>TRBJ1-5|many|TRBV6-1|NA
TGTGCCAGCAGCGAAAGGAAGGGGCAGATCAATCAGCCCCAGCATTTT
CASSERKGQINQPQHF
>TRBJ2-7|many|TRBV5-1|TRBD2
TGCGCCAGCAGCTTGCTCTCCGGGGGGAGCTACGAGCAGTACTTC
CASSLLSGGSYEQYF
>TRBJ1-1|many|TRBV5-1|NA
TGCGCCAGCAGCTTGGCACCGCCGTACACTGAAGCTTTCTTT
CASSLAPPYTEAFF
>TRBJ2-7|many|TRBV28|NA
TGTGCCAGCAGTCCCCGGGGTTCCGACGAGCAGTACTTC
CASSPRGSDEQYF
>TRBJ1-3|many|TRBV2|NA
TGTGCCAGCAGACTGCAGGGTGCTGGAAACACCATATATTTT
CASRLQGAGNTIYF
>TRBJ2-3|few|TRBV7-9|NA
TGTGCCAGCAGCCCACCCCTTTGGGGGCCGTATAAAGAAAGCACAGATACGCAGTATTTT
CASSPPLWGPYKESTDTQYF
>TRBJ2-2|many|TRBV3-1|NA
TGTGCCAGCAGCAACCGGAGGGGGACCGGGGAGCTGTTTTTT
CASSNRRGTGELFF
>TRBJ2-1|many|TRBV7-2|NA
TGTGCCAGCAGCTTATGGAGTGGGGACAATGAGCAGTTCTTC
CASSLWSGDNEQFF
>TRBJ1-5|NA|TRBV23-1|NA
TGCGCCAGCAGTCAATCCATGCAGCCCCAGCATTTT
CASSQSMQPQHF
>TRBJ1-2|many|TRBV20-1|NA
TGCAGTGCTCCCAGAACCCGGAGCTATGGCTACACCTTC
CSAPRTRSYGYTF
>TRBJ1-1|many|TRBV5-1|NA
TGCGCCAGCAGCAGTGGACGGGAATTGGGCACTGAAGCTTTCTTT
CASSSGRELGTEAFF
>TRBJ2-2|many|TRBV5-5|NA
TGTGCCAGCAGCTTGGGACCGGGGCGCACCGGGGAGCTGTTTTTT
CASSLGPGRTGELFF
>TRBJ2-1|NA|TRBV19|TRBD2
TGTGCCAGTAGCAGGACTAGCGGGGGGTCATTGAATGAGCAGTTCTTC
CASSRTSGGSLNEQFF
>TRBJ1-6|many|TRBV7-9|NA
TGTGCCAGCAGCTTGGATCCGAACCCTCTCGGTAATTCACCCCTCCACTTT
CASSLDPNPLGNSPLHF
>TRBJ2-1|many|TRBV10-3|NA
TGTGCCATCAGTCGGGATGGGGGCGAAGAGCAGTTCTTC
CAISRDGGEEQFF
>TRBJ2-3|NA|TRBV24-1|NA
TGTGCCACCAGTGTCTTTGCCAGGGGTGCAGATACGCAGTATTTT
CATSVFARGADTQYF
>TRBJ2-7|many|TRBV7-2|NA
TGTGCCAGCAGTACAGGGTCCACACCCTACGAGCAGTACTTC
CASSTGSTPYEQYF
>TRBJ2-2|many|TRBV7-2|NA
TGTGCCAGCAGCCTCTACTTGGGGAAGAGTACCGGGGAGCTGTTTTTT
CASSLYLGKSTGELFF
>TRBJ1-2|few|TRBV29-1|NA
TGCAGCGTTGTGCCGGGGTCTGGCTACACCTTC
CSVVPGSGYTF
>TRBJ1-2|many|TRBV29-1|NA
TGCAGCGTTGAGGCTAACTATGGCTACACCTTC
CSVEANYGYTF
>TRBJ2-1|NA|TRBV5-1|TRBD1
TGCGCCAGCAGCGGAGGACAGGGTTGGGATGAGCAGTTCTTC
CASSGGQGWDEQFF
>TRBJ1-1|few|TRBV30|NA
TGTGCCTGGAGCGGAGGGTGGGTGCGCGACACTGAAGCTTTCTTT
CAWSGGWVRDTEAFF
>TRBJ1-2|many|TRBV28|NA
TGTGCCAGCACCGTCCGGCCGGACTATGGCTACACCTTC
CASTVRPDYGYTF
>TRBJ2-3|many|TRBV5-1|NA
TGCGCCAGCAGCTTGGAGGGGTTCACAGATACGCAGTATTTT
CASSLEGFTDTQYF
>TRBJ2-7|many|TRBV19|TRBD1
TGTGCCAGTAGTCGGGGACAGGGGACCTACGAGCAGTACTTC
CASSRGQGTYEQYF
>TRBJ1-1|many|TRBV6-2/TRBV6-3|NA
TGTGCCAGCAGTTACTCTCCGAGTACTGAAGCTTTCTTT
CASSYSPSTEAFF
>TRBJ1-2|many|TRBV5-1|NA
TGCGCCAGCAGCATGGGGCAGTATACTAACTATGGCTACACCTTC
CASSMGQYTNYGYTF
>TRBJ1-5|many|TRBV27|TRBD1
TGTGCCAGCAGTTTTCGGGGACAGCCGTATAGCAATCAGCCCCAGCATTTT
CASSFRGQPYSNQPQHF
>TRBJ1-2|few|TRBV2|TRBD1
TGTGCCAGTACCCCTCGGCCAGGGGGGAATGGCTACACCTTC
CASTPRPGGNGYTF
>TRBJ2-7|many|TRBV7-2|NA
TGTGCCAGCAGCTTGTCCGCGGTCTCCTACGAGCAGTACTTC
CASSLSAVSYEQYF
>TRBJ1-5|NA|TRBV28|NA
TGTGCCAGCAGTTCGGGACCCAGCAATCAGCCCCAGCATTTT
CASSSGPSNQPQHF